This T cell receptor beta chain was documented in a study of T cell responses to AZD1222 COVID-19 vaccine. With respect to this clone: The antigen remains unidentified.

TCRdb's table, derived via immunoSEQ multiplex PCR, lists solely in-frame clones and lacks some. The repertoire holds about 72,000 clones, with over 75% as singletons. Per germline, CDR1 SGHRS and CDR2 YFSETQ. The CDR3 sequence is 13 residues long. Trimming cost V 6 bases and J 2 bases, with 12 bases left between them. Whole-study findings and limits: Rises in breadth and depth of Spike-specific TCRs came after two AZD1222 doses.

The V call is TRBV5-1, the J call TRBJ2-7; D is possibly TRBD1 (5 bases). Source: peripheral blood, taken on day 0 of AZD1222 vaccination. This TCR derives from an adult in good health. The CDR3 here is CASIDSFTYEQYF. DNA of the CDR3: TGCGCCAGCATCGACAGTTTTACCTACGAGCAGTACTTC. Looking up the rest from reference TRBV5-1 and TRBJ2-7 gives the full variable domain: KAGVTQTPRYLIKTRGQQVTLSCSPISGHRSVSWYQQTPGQGLQFLFEYFSETQRNKGNFPGRFSGRQFSNSRSEMNVSTLELGDSALYLCASIDSFTYEQYFGPGTRLTVT.